Listed here are 24 T cell receptor beta chains from one sample, sequenced in a study of blood T cell repertoires in COVID-19. Repertoires were generated with immunoSEQ multiplex PCR, while TCRdb's copy carries only in-frame clones and drops some. The data hold 70,000 to 95,000 clones, with approximately 80% observed a single time. The sequencing sample was made of peripheral blood. Receptor source: a woman aged 40-49 years with active or convalescent COVID-19.

V and J are TRBV25-1 and TRBJ2-5; 11 bases align to TRBD2. Germline V lookup: CDR1 MGHDK, CDR2 SYGVNS. V gave up 6 bases and J gave up 5 bases; unmatched junction bases: 5. The CDR3 is made up of 14 amino acids. CDR3 in DNA: TGTGCCAGCAGAGCTAGCGGGGGGCCGGAGACCCAGTACTTC. The encoded protein is CASRASGGPETQYF.

This chain uses TRBV24-1 with TRBJ2-5, with 9 bases fitting TRBD1. CDR1 is KGHDR and CDR2 is SFDVKD in the germline V gene. This CDR3 is 16 amino acids long. The J segment lost 2 bases and the V segment lost 3 bases, leaving 6 bases of the junction unmatched. As DNA, the CDR3 is TGTGCCACCAGTGATCCAACAGGGGGCGTACAAGAGACCCAGTACTTC. Translating gives CATSDPTGGVQETQYF.

The chain has TRBV10-3 and TRBJ2-3, with D uncertain. V was trimmed by 10 bases and J by 0 bases, leaving 14 bases between them. CDR3 length equals 14 residues. Germline V CDR1 and CDR2: ENHRY, SYGVKD. CDR3 sequence: CATTPSLSTDTQYF. DNA of the CDR3: TGTGCCACCACCCCGTCACTTAGCACAGATACGCAGTATTTT.

The J gene is TRBJ2-1, the V gene TRBV18, with D unresolved. Trimming pared 0 bases from V and 0 bases from J, leaving 21 bases between. This CDR3 region has 20 residues. Germline values: CDR1 KGHSH, CDR2 LQKENI. The CDR3 here is CASSPPGSVGFSSSYNEQFF. In nucleotides, the CDR3 is TGTGCCAGCTCACCACCGGGCAGTGTAGGATTTTCAAGCTCCTACAATGAGCAGTTCTTC.

The chain recombines TRBV21-1 with TRBJ2-2; the D call TRBD2 from the table was never checked on the DNA. TRBV21-1 represents a pseudogene. The CDR3 consists of 18 residues. The CDR3 bases are TGTGCCAGCAGGGGGGCAATGATTCTAGCGGGAGGGATCGGGGAGCTGTTTTTT. It specifies CASRGAMILAGGIGELFF.

The rearrangement joins TRBV12-3 or TRBV12-4 to TRBJ1-2; D unresolved. V shed 3 bases and J shed 4 bases, with 9 bases lying between them. The CDR3 runs to 13 residues. As DNA, the CDR3 is TGTGCCAGCAGTTTCGGGAAAGCCTATGGCTACACCTTC. Residues: CASSFGKAYGYTF.

This chain joins TRBV18 and TRBJ1-4; TRBD1 aligns across 8 bases. The CDR3 consists of 14 residues. CDR1 is KGHSH, CDR2 LQKENI, per germline. J lost 7 bases, V lost 1 base, and 2 bases had no gene match. CDR3 DNA: TGTGCCAGCTCACCACAACAGGGGGGTGAAAAACTGTTTTTT. This encodes CASSPQQGGEKLFF. The full variable domain, its missing parts supplied by reference TRBV18 and TRBJ1-4, is NAGVMQNPRHLVRRRGQEARLRCSPMKGHSHVYWYRQLPEEGLKFMVYLQKENIIDESGMPKERFSAEFPKEGPSILRIQQVVRGDSAAYFCASSPQQGGEKLFFGSGTQLSVL.

The chain carries TRBV7-2 and TRBJ2-2; 9 nucleotides line up with TRBD2. This CDR3 spans 15 amino acids. Per the germline V gene, CDR1 is SGHTA and CDR2 is FQGNSA. V lost 2 bases, J lost 4 bases, and 2 bases stayed unmatched. DNA of the CDR3: TGTGCCAGCAGCTTATTAGCGGGGGTCACCGGGGAGCTGTTTTTT. Protein sequence: CASSLLAGVTGELFF.

The V gene is TRBV3-1 (or the pseudogene TRBV3-2), the J gene TRBJ2-1, with a tentative D call TRBD1 (6 bases). Trimming left V 5 bases short and J 2 bases short, with 13 bases between. This CDR3 is 15 amino acids long. Germline V CDR1 and CDR2: LGHDT, YNNKEL (reference sequence). The CDR3 protein is CASSFSQGPYNEQFF. As DNA, the CDR3 is TGTGCCAGCAGCTTTTCACAGGGACCCTACAATGAGCAGTTCTTC.

The V and J genes are TRBV29-1 and TRBJ2-1; 9 bases line up with TRBD1. In germline, CDR1 is SQVTM, CDR2 ANQGSEA. The length of the CDR3 is 18 residues. Losses at the gene ends were 0 bases for V and 1 base for J; bases not matched to a gene: 10. The CDR3 DNA reads TGCAGCGTTGAAGATCTTCCGTGGACAGGGGAATCCTACAATGAGCAGTTCTTC. Its protein product is CSVEDLPWTGESYNEQFF.

This chain joins TRBV14 and TRBJ2-7, with 7 bases fitting TRBD2. The ends lost 6 bases at V and 2 bases at J; junction bases unmatched: 7. Germline CDR1 reads SGHDN; CDR2 reads FVKESK. CDR3 size: 14 residues. Here the CDR3 DNA reads TGTGCCAGCAGGCCCGGACTAGTGGCCTACGAGCAGTACTTC. Its translation is CASRPGLVAYEQYF.

The V call is TRBV7-3, the J call TRBJ2-1, with a tentative D call TRBD2 (5 bases). The CDR3 is 11 amino acids. Germline V gene lookup returns CDR1 SGHTA and CDR2 FQGTGA. Trimming stripped 2 bases from V and 12 bases from J, with 8 bases between. The CDR3 protein is CASSLERVQFF. The CDR3 DNA is TGTGCCAGCAGCTTAGAGAGGGTGCAGTTCTTC. Filled out from reference TRBV7-3 and TRBJ2-1, the complete variable domain reads GAGVSQTPSNKVTEKGKYVELRCDPISGHTALYWYRQSLGQGPEFLIYFQGTGAADDSGLPNDRFFAVRPEGSVSTLKIQRTERGDSAVYLCASSLERVQFFGPGTRLTVL.

There are a few counts of this clone. V usage is TRBV21-1 and J usage is TRBJ1-3; the D call in the table, TRBD1, was not verified against the DNA. TRBV21-1 is shown as a pseudogene. This CDR3 is 16 amino acids long. The CDR3 spells CASSKEAASGGNTIYF. CDR3 DNA: TGTGCCAGCAGCAAAGAGGCCGCTTCAGGGGGAAACACCATATATTTT.

CDR3 sequence reads: CASSSGQGNTEAFF. DNA of the CDR3: TGTGCCAGCAGCTCTGGACAGGGGAATACTGAAGCTTTCTTT. The chain joins TRBV11-3 to TRBJ1-1, with TRBD1 matching 9 bases. CDR1 is SGHNT, CDR2 YENEEA, per germline. Trimming took 4 bases from V and 5 from J; bases not matched to a gene: 5. The length of the CDR3 is 14 residues.

This sequence joins TRBV11-2 and TRBJ2-2; TRBD1 agrees at 9 bases. Germline V CDR1 and CDR2: SGHAT, FQNNGV. V lost 1 base and J lost 1; bases outside the gene matches: 1. The CDR3 is made up of 16 amino acids. The CDR3 DNA reads as TGTGCCAGCAGCTTAGGACAGGGGGGGAACACCGGGGAGCTGTTTTTT. Translated, it gives CASSLGQGGNTGELFF.

This clone was seen just once. This chain uses TRBV5-1 with TRBJ2-5; maybe TRBD2 (6 bases). Germline-derived CDR1 and CDR2 are SGHRS and YFSETQ. Between the trimmed V and J ends, which lost 4 bases and 5 bases, there was a span of 12 bases. This CDR3 comprises 13 residues. In DNA, the CDR3 is TGCGCCAGCAGCGGACCGGCGGGGGAGACCCAGTACTTC. This codes for CASSGPAGETQYF.

The chain carries TRBV11-3 and TRBJ2-1; tentative D call: TRBD1 (6 bases). The CDR3 is made up of 15 amino acids. Germline CDR1 SGHNT, CDR2 YENEEA. V lost 5 bases to trimming and J lost 3 bases, with 14 bases between them. DNA for the CDR3: TGTGCCAGCAGCCCCCGGGACACCTACTACAATGAGCAGTTCTTC. It is translated as CASSPRDTYYNEQFF.

This clone was found once. The sample holds other DNA sequences that translate to the same CDR3. The V gene is TRBV12-3 or TRBV12-4, the J gene TRBJ1-1; D not certain. The CDR3 consists of 11 residues. The ends were cut back, 3 bases at V and 4 bases at J, with 3 bases in the middle. The chain's CDR3 is CASSFRTEAFF. Here the CDR3 DNA reads TGTGCCAGCAGTTTCCGCACTGAAGCTTTCTTT.

This clone has just one count. The CDR3 sequence is CATSATQPPYEQYF. The CDR3, as DNA: TGTGCCACCAGTGCAACTCAACCCCCTTACGAGCAGTACTTC. The J gene is TRBJ2-7, the V gene TRBV24-1, with unresolved D. From germline, CDR1 is KGHDR and CDR2 SFDVKD. This CDR3 has 14 residues. V lost 5 bases, J lost 4 bases, and 14 bases lay in between.

The V call is TRBV28, the J call TRBJ2-1; 8 positions match TRBD2. The CDR3 is made up of 13 amino acids. Germline V CDR1 and CDR2: MDHEN, SYDVKM. V was pared by 4 bases and J by 6 bases, with 2 bases of the junction left unmatched. CDR3 bases: TGTGCCAGCAGTTGGACTAGCAGCAATGAGCAGTTCTTC. Its translation: CASSWTSSNEQFF.

A few counts support this clone. The chain combines TRBV28 with TRBJ1-6, with D possibly matching TRBD1 (5 bases). V lost 7 bases and J lost 0, with 7 bases in between. CDR1 is MDHEN, CDR2 SYDVKM, per germline. The CDR3 sequence is 14 residues long. Written as DNA, the CDR3 is TGTGCCAGCACAGGGAACTCCTATAATTCACCCCTCCACTTT. It encodes CASTGNSYNSPLHF.

Turning to this clone: Other DNA sequences in the sample encode the same CDR3. The V call is TRBV19, the J call TRBJ1-1; D is unclear. The CDR3 loop spans 14 amino acids. Trimming cost V 3 bases and J 0 bases, with 8 bases left between them. CDR1 LNHDA and CDR2 SQIVND come from the germline V gene (reference sequence). CDR3 loop: CASSIGQLNTEAFF. The CDR3 nucleotides are TGTGCCAGTAGTATTGGGCAGCTGAACACTGAAGCTTTCTTT.

The V gene is TRBV5-4, the J gene TRBJ2-7; the match to TRBD2 covers 7 bases. The junction had 4 bases not matched to a gene; V was cut back by 4 bases and J by 0 bases. Germline-derived CDR1 and CDR2 are SGHNT and YYREEE (reference sequence). The length of the CDR3 is 14 residues. Here the CDR3 reads CASSGPGGSYEQYF. As DNA, the CDR3 is TGTGCCAGCAGCGGGCCGGGGGGCTCCTACGAGCAGTACTTC. The complete variable domain, with remaining parts taken from reference TRBV5-4 and TRBJ2-7, reads ETGVTQSPTHLIKTRGQQVTLRCSSQSGHNTVSWYQQALGQGPQFIFQYYREEENGRGNFPPRFSGLQFPNYSSELNVNALELDDSALYLCASSGPGGSYEQYFGPGTRLTVT.

The chain recombines TRBV7-2 with TRBJ1-3, with unresolved D. The germline V gene has CDR1 SGHTA and CDR2 FQGNSA. The CDR3 has 15 residues. V was clipped by 3 bases and J by 0 bases, with 9 bases between them. This CDR3 reads CASSLEVVSGNTIYF. In nucleotides, the CDR3 is TGTGCCAGCAGCTTGGAGGTCGTCTCTGGAAACACCATATATTTT.